This passage covers 15 T cell receptor beta chains from one sample sequenced in a study of blood T cell repertoires in COVID-19. The table came from immunoSEQ multiplex PCR; TCRdb's copy has only in-frame clones and leaves some out. The sample holds about 60,000 clones; approximately 84% are singletons and the top ten take around a sixth. The sample comprised peripheral blood. All receptors come from a man between 65 and 85 years old with active COVID-19.

This clone was picked up one time. The chain joins TRBV9 to TRBJ1-1; no reliable D call. V lost 2 bases to trimming and J lost 4 bases, with 18 bases between them. CDR3 length equals 16 residues. CDR1 SGDLS and CDR2 YYNGEE come from the germline V gene. CDR3 nucleotides: TGTGCCAGCAGCGTTGGGCCAAAAATGGTGGGCACTGAAGCTTTCTTT. Protein product: CASSVGPKMVGTEAFF.

V and J are TRBV6-5 and TRBJ1-6; 7 positions match TRBD1. After removal of 4 bases from V and 11 bases from J, the junction contained 8 bases not matched to a gene. Germline CDR1 MNHEY, CDR2 SVGAGI. CDR3 length: 14 residues. The CDR3 loop is CASSSARGYAPLHF. The CDR3 region has the DNA TGTGCCAGCAGTTCGGCCAGGGGGTACGCACCCCTCCACTTT.

This clone was seen only once. The chain links TRBV2 to TRBJ1-1; D might be TRBD1 (6 bases). Trimming shortened V by 5 bases and J by 4 bases, and 11 bases separated the two germline ends. The CDR3 sequence is 13 residues long. Germline CDR1 and CDR2: SNHLY and FYNNEI. The DNA for the CDR3 is TGTGCCAGCAGTCCCGACAGGCTCACTGAAGCTTTCTTT. Amino acids: CASSPDRLTEAFF.

The chain uses TRBV27 and TRBJ2-1; TRBD2 agrees at 9 bases. In germline, CDR1 is MNHEY, CDR2 SMNVEV (reference sequence). V was pared by 10 bases and J by 0 bases, with 7 bases of the junction left unmatched. There are 15 residues in the CDR3. CDR3 sequence reads: CATNSGSDSYNEQFF. The DNA for the CDR3 is TGTGCCACCAATAGCGGGAGTGACTCCTACAATGAGCAGTTCTTC.

V and J are TRBV11-2 and TRBJ2-2; TRBD2 matches 9 bases. Germline-derived CDR1 and CDR2 are SGHAT and FQNNGV. This CDR3 has 16 amino acids. The junction had 8 bases not matched to a gene; V was cut back by 2 bases and J by 7 bases. CDR3 residues: CASSLYVAGAGGELFF. CDR3 bases: TGTGCCAGCAGCTTATACGTAGCGGGAGCCGGCGGGGAGCTGTTTTTT.

The chain couples TRBV6-5 to TRBJ2-1; 8 nucleotides line up with TRBD2. V shed 7 bases, J shed 13 bases, and the junction held 12 bases outside the gene matches. This CDR3 comprises 13 residues. In germline, CDR1 is MNHEY, CDR2 SVGAGI. The CDR3 spells CASTAIAGMQQFF. Written as DNA, the CDR3 is TGTGCCAGCACCGCCATAGCGGGAATGCAACAGTTCTTC.

The V gene is TRBV11-3, the J gene TRBJ2-7, with 10 positions matching TRBD1. Germline CDR1 SGHNT, CDR2 YENEEA. The CDR3 is 14 residues long. The V and J ends lost 4 bases and 9 bases, in that order; junction bases with no gene match: 9. DNA of the CDR3: TGTGCCAGCAGCTCAAGAGGACAGGGGGGTGGGCAGTACTTC. Protein sequence: CASSSRGQGGGQYF.

This sequence joins TRBV11-3 and TRBJ2-1, with TRBD2 matching over 7 bases. CDR1 is SGHNT, CDR2 YENEEA, per germline. The CDR3 loop spans 13 amino acids. The V gene end was trimmed by 3 bases and the J gene end by 10 bases; junction bases not matched to a gene: 6. The CDR3 is CASSFPGRKEQFF. The CDR3 DNA is TGTGCCAGCAGCTTTCCCGGGAGGAAAGAGCAGTTCTTC.

The rearrangement links TRBV3-1 (or the pseudogene TRBV3-2) to TRBJ1-4; perhaps TRBD1 as D (6 bases). Germline V CDR1 and CDR2: LGHDT, YNNKEL (reference sequence). Trimming took off 8 bases at V and 1 base at J, with 8 bases between the two ends. The CDR3 extends over 13 amino acids. The CDR3 nucleotides read TGTGCCAGCCGGACAGAAACTAATGAAAAACTGTTTTTT. This sequence encodes CASRTETNEKLFF.

The chain has TRBV9 and TRBJ2-5, with TRBD2 as a possible D gene (6 bases). V dropped 2 bases and J dropped 2 bases, with 10 bases sitting between them. Germline V CDR1 and CDR2: SGDLS, YYNGEE. CDR3 size: 14 residues. CDR3 amino acids: CASSVGLSQETQYF. CDR3 DNA: TGTGCCAGCAGCGTGGGACTGTCACAAGAGACCCAGTACTTC. Filled out from reference TRBV9 and TRBJ2-5, the complete variable domain reads DSGVTQTPKHLITATGQRVTLRCSPRSGDLSVYWYQQSLDQGLQFLIQYYNGEERAKGNILERFSAQQFPDLHSELNLSSLELGDSALYFCASSVGLSQETQYFGPGTRLLVL.

This rearrangement joins TRBV6-5 to TRBJ2-3; D is unresolved. V dropped 6 bases and J dropped 2 bases, with 9 bases sitting between them. CDR3 length: 13 amino acids. CDR1 and CDR2 (germline): MNHEY, SVGAGI. This chain's CDR3 is CASRKELTDTQYF. CDR3 DNA: TGTGCCAGCAGGAAAGAGCTCACAGATACGCAGTATTTT.

This rearrangement joins TRBV2 to TRBJ1-5; TRBD1 matches 9 bases. This CDR3 is 12 amino acids long. The germline gives CDR1 SNHLY, CDR2 FYNNEI. Trimming at V came to 11 bases and at J to 5 bases, leaving 4 bases not matched to a gene. This CDR3 reads CAGGQGHQPQHF. The CDR3 DNA reads TGTGCCGGGGGACAGGGACATCAGCCCCAGCATTTT.

The chain couples TRBV24-1 to TRBJ2-5; 9 nucleotides agree with TRBD1. Germline CDR1 reads KGHDR; CDR2 reads SFDVKD. The CDR3 runs 14 residues. V was pared by 5 bases and J by 2 bases, with 2 bases of the junction left unmatched. This chain's CDR3 is CATSVGQGQETQYF. The CDR3 nucleotides are TGTGCCACCAGTGTTGGACAGGGGCAAGAGACCCAGTACTTC.

This chain links TRBV5-1 with TRBJ2-7, with D perhaps TRBD1 (6 bases). The CDR3 is 12 residues long. Trimming took 4 bases from V and 6 from J, leaving 11 bases between them. Germline CDR1 reads SGHRS; CDR2 reads YFSETQ. For the CDR3, the DNA is TGCGCCAGCAGCATCACAGGGACCGAGCAGTACTTC. Translating it yields CASSITGTEQYF.

The genes are TRBV19 and TRBJ2-2; 7 bases fit TRBD2. V gave up 3 bases and J gave up 4 bases; unmatched junction bases: 5. CDR3 size: 15 residues. Germline V gene data show CDR1 as LNHDA and CDR2 as SQIVND (reference sequence). CDR3 sequence reads: CASSIGGGITGELFF. In nucleotides, the CDR3 is TGTGCCAGTAGTATCGGGGGAGGGATCACCGGGGAGCTGTTTTTT. Full variable domain (missing parts from reference TRBV19 and TRBJ2-2): DGGITQSPKYLFRKEGQNVTLSCEQNLNHDAMYWYRQDPGQGLRLIYYSQIVNDFQKGDIAEGYSVSREKKESFPLTVTSAQKNPTAFYLCASSIGGGITGELFFGEGSRLTVL.